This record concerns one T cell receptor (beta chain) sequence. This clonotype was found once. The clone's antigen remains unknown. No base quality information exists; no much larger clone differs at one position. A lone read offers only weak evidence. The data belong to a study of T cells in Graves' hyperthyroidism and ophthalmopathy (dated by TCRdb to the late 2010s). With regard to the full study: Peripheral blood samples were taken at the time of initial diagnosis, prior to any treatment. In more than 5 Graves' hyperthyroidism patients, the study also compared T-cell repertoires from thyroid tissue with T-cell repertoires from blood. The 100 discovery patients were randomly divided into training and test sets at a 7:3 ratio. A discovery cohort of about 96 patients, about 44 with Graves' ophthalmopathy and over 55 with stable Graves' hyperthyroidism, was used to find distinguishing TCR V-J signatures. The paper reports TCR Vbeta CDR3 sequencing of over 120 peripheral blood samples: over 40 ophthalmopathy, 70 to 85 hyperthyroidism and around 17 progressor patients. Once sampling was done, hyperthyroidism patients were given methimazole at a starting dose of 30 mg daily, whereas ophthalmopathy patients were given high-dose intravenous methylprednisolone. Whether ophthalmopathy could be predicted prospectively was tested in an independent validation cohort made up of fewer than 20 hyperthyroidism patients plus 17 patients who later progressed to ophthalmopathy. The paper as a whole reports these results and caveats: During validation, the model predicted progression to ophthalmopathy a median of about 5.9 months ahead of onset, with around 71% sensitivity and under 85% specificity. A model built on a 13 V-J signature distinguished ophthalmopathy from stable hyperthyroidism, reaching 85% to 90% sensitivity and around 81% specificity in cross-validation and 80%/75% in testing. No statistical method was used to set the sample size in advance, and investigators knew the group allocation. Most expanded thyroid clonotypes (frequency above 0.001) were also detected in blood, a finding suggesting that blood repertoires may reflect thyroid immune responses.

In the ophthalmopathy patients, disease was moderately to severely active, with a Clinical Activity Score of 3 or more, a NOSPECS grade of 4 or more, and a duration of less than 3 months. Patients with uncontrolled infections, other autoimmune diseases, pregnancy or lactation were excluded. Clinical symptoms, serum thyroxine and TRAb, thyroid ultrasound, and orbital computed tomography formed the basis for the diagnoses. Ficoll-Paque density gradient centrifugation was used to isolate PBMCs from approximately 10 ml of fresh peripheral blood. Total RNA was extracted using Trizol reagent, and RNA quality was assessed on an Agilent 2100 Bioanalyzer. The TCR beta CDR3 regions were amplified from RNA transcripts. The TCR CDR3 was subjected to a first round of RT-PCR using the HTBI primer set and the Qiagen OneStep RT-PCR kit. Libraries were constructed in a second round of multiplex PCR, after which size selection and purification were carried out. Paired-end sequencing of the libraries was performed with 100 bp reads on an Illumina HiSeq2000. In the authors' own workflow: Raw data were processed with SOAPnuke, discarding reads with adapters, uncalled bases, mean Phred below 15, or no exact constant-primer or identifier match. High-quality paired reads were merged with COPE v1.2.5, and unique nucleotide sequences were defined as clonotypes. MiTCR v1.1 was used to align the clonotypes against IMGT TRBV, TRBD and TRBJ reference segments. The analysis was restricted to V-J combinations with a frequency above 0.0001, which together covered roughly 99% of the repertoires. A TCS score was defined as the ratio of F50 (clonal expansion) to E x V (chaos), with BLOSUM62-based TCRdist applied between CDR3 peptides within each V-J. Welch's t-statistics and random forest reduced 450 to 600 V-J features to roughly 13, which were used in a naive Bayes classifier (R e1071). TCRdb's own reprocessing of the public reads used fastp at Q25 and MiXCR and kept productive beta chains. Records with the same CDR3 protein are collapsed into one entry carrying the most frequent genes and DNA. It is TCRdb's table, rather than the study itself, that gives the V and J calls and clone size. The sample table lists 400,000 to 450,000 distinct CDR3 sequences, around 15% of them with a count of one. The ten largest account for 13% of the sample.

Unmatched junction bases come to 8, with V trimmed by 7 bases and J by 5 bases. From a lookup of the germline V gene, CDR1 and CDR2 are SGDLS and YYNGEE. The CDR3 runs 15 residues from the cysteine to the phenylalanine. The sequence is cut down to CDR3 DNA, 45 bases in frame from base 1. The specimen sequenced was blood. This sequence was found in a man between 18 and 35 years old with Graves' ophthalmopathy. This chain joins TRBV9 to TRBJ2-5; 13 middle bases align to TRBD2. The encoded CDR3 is CASARTSGRGETQYF. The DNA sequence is TGTGCCAGCGCCCGGACTAGCGGGAGAGGGGAGACCCAGTACTTC.